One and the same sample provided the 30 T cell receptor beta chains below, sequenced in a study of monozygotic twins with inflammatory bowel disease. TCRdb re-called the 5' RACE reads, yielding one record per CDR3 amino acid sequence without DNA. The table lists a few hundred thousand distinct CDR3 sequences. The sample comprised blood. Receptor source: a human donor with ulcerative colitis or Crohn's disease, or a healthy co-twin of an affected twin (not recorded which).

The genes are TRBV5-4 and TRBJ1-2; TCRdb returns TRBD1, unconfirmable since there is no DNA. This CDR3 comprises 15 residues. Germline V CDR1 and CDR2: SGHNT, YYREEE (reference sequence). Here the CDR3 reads CASSSEGTGVFGYTF.

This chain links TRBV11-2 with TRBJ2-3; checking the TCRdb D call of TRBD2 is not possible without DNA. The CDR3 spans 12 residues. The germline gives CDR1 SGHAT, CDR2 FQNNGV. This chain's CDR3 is CASSPSPPTQYF.

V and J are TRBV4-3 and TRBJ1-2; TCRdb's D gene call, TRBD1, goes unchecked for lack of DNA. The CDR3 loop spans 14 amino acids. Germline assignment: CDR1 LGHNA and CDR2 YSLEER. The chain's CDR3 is CASSQGQGSYGYTF.

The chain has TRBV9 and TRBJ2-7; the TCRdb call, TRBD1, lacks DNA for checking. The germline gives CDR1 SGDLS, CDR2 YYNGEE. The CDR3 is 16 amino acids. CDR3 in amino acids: CASSVGMGQLFYEQYF.

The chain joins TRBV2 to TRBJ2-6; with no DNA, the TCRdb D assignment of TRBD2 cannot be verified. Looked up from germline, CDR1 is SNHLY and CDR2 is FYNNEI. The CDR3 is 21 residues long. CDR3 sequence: CASSEYRIIGTGISGANVLTF.

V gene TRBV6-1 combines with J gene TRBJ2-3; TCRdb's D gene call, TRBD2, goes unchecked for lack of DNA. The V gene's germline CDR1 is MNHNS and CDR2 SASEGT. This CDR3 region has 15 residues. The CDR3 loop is CASVSSRRGTDTQYF.

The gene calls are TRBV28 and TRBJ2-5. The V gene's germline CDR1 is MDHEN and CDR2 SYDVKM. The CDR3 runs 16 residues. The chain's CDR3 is CASSLWSVRTQETQYF.

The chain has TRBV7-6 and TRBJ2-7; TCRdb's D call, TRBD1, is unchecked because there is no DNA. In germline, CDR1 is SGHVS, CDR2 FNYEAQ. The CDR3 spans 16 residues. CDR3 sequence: CASSFARQGRPTEQYF.

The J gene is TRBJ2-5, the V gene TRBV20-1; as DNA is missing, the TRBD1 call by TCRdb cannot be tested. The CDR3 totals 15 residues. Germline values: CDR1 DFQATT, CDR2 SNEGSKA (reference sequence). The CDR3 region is CSASSTGAPLKTQYF.

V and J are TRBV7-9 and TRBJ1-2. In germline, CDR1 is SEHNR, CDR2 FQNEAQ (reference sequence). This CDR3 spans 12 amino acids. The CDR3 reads CASSLYHDGYTF.

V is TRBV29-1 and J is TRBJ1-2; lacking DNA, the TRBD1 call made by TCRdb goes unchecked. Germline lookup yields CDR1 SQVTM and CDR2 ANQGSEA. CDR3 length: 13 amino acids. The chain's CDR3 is CSGIGQGSLGYTF.

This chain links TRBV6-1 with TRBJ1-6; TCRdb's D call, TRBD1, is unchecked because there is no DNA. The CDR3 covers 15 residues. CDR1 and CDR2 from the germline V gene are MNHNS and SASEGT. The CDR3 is CASSDNRAKNSPLHF.

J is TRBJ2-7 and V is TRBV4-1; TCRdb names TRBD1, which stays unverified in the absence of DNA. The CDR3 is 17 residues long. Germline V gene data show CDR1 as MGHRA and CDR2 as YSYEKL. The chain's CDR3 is CASSLTSTGRISYEQYF.

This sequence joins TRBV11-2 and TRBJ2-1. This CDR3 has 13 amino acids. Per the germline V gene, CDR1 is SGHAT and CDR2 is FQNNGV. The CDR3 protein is CASSLDGDYEQFF.

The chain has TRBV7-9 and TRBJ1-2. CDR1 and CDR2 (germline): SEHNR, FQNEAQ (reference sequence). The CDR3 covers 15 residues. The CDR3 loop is CASSLVKGDGYGYTF.

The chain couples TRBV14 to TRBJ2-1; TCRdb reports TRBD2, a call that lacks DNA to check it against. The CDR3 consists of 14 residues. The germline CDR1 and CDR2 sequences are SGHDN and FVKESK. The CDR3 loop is CASSGGRKSNEQFF.

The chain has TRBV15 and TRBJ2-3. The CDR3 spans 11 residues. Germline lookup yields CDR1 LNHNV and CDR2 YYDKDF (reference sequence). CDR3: CATSKRDTQYF.

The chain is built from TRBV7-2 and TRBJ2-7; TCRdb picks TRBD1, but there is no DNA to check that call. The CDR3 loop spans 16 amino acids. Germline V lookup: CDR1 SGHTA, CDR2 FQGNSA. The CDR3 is CASSISGGYYSYEQYF.

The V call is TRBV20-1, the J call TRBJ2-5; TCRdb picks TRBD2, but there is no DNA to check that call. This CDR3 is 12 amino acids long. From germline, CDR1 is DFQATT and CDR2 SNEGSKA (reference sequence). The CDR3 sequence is CSARRAPETQYF.

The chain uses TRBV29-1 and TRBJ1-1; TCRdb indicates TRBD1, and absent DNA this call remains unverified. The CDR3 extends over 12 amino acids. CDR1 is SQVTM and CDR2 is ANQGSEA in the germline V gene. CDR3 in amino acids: CSVGQQNTEAFF.

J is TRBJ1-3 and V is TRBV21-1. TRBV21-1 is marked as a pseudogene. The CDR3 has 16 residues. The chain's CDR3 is CASSKVVRNAGNTIYF.

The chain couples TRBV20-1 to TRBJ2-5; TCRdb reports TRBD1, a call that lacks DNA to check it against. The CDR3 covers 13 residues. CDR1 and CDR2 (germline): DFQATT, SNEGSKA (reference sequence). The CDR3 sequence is CSAPSPGQETQYF.

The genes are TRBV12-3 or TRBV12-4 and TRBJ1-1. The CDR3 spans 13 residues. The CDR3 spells CASSLAAATEAFF.

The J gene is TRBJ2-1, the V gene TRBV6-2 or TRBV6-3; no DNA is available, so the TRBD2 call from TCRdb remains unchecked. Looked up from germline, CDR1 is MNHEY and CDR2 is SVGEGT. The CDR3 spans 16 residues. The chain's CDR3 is CASGPWAGRINNEQFF.

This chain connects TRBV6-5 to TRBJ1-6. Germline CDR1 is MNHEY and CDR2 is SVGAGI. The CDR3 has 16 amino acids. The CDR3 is CASSYSKVGYNSPLHF.

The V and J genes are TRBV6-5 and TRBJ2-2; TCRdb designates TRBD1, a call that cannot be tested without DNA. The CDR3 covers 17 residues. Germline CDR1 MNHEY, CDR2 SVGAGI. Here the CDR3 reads CASSYSATGGAAGELFF.

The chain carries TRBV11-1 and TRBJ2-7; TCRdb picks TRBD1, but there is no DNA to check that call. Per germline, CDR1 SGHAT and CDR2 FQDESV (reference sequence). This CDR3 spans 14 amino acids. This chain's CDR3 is CASSQQTGNYEQYF.

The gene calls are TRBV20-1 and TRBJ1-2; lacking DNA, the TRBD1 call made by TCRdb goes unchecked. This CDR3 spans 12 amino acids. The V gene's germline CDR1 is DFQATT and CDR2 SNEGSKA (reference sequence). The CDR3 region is CSARQGAPGYTF.

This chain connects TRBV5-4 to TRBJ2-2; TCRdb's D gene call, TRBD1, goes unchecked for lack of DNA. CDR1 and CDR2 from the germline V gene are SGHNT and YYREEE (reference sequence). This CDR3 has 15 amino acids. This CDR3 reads CASSIDRGQNGELFF.

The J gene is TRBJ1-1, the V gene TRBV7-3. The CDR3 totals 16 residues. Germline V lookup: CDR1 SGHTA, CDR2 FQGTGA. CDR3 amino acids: CASSLGTGYLRAEAFF.